This T cell receptor (beta chain) was captured by sequencing in a study of blood T cell repertoires in COVID-19. Study in general: From T cells, B-cell-depleted T cells, or PBMCs came the material, which was cDNA or gDNA.

The CDR3 contains 16 residues. CDR1 is SEHNR and CDR2 is FQNEAQ in the germline V gene (reference sequence). V lost 7 bases and J 0 bases, leaving 18 bases between the germline ends. Authors' processing steps: How many nucleated cells were present was estimated from reference gene primer amplification. Libraries were prepared by immunoSEQ multiplex PCR; TCRdb keeps only in-frame clonotypes and omits some of them. The DNA was the basis for D and trimming; V, J and clone size are from that table. The sample includes 200,000 to 250,000 clones, 80% to 85% of them seen just once. The study recruited people aged about 18 to 95 years across approximately 24 US areas. Cohorts were determined from participant-reported clinical history.

The TCR comes from a woman aged 35 to 49 who had recovered from COVID-19. V usage is TRBV7-9 and J usage is TRBJ1-1, with no clear D. The sample comprised PBMCs or T cells enriched from blood (not recorded which). CDR3: CASTPPAEGLNTEAFF. Written as DNA, the CDR3 is TGTGCCAGCACCCCCCCAGCGGAGGGCTTGAACACTGAAGCTTTCTTT.